Here is one TCR beta chain with its context. Seattle researchers signed up patients amid active infection and tracked them longitudinally. How the authors handled the data: Estimated nucleated cell counts came from reference gene primer amplification. Libraries were prepared by immunoSEQ multiplex PCR; TCRdb keeps only in-frame clonotypes and omits some of them. V, J and clone size are taken as reported in that table, and D and trimming were inferred from the DNA itself. This sample has 150,000 to 250,000 clones, with around 94% found just once. This specimen belongs to a study of blood T cell repertoires in COVID-19. Across the study: Italy, Spain and the United States were the sources of the convalescent and acute COVID-19 samples. PBMCs, B-cell-depleted T cells, or T cells were the source of the cDNA or gDNA that made up the material.

What was sequenced was peripheral blood. The receptor was derived from a man aged 30 to 39 with COVID-19, enrolled during active disease.

The chain's CDR3 is CASSPRGSGDYNEQFF. CDR3 bases: TGCGCCAGCAGCCCTCGAGGTAGCGGGGACTACAATGAGCAGTTCTTC. J is TRBJ2-1 and V is TRBV5-1, with 8 positions matching TRBD2. CDR3 length: 16 amino acids. Germline CDR1 SGHRS, CDR2 YFSETQ. The J segment lost 3 bases and the V segment lost 4 bases, leaving 9 bases of the junction unmatched.